These 2 T cell receptor beta chains originate from one sample sequenced in a study of blood T cell repertoires in COVID-19. Sequencing used immunoSEQ multiplex PCR; TCRdb keeps in-frame clones, though not all of them. Here the sample spans around 300,000 clones, around 89% being singletons. Material: PBMCs or T cells enriched from blood (not recorded which). The origin of the receptors is a woman aged 45-60 years who had recovered from COVID-19.

The CDR3 protein is CASSPEDRRNTEAFF. CDR3 coding DNA: TGTGCCAGCAGCCCCGAGGACAGGCGGAACACTGAAGCTTTCTTT. The chain recombines TRBV28 with TRBJ1-1; 7 bases line up with TRBD1. V shed 6 bases, J shed 1 base, and the junction held 8 bases outside the gene matches. CDR3 length: 15 residues. The germline V gene has CDR1 MDHEN and CDR2 SYDVKM.

This chain connects TRBV7-9 to TRBJ1-2; possibly TRBD1 for D (6 bases). Germline V gene data show CDR1 as SEHNR and CDR2 as FQNEAQ (reference sequence). Between the trimmed V and J ends, which lost 4 bases and 4 bases, there was a span of 13 bases. The CDR3 loop spans 14 amino acids. As DNA, the CDR3 is TGTGCCAGCAGCTATTCAGGGGCGGGCTATGGCTACACCTTC. Its translation: CASSYSGAGYGYTF.